Only a few counts were recorded for the clone carrying this TCR beta chain. The sample originates from a study of CD4 and CD8 cells across lung adenocarcinoma regions. TCRdb re-called the PCR reads through MiXCR, storing one row per CDR3 protein. The table has around 25,000 distinct CDR3 sequences, approximately 52% seen once. Per germline, CDR1 SGHTA and CDR2 FQGNSA. This CDR3 spans 15 amino acids. V gave up 5 bases and J gave up 3 bases, with 16 bases separating them. This chain joins TRBV7-2 and TRBJ2-5; D is ambiguous. The sequence came from a male donor with lung adenocarcinoma. The CD4 and CD8 labels of this study may be unreliable. The sequenced sample was CD4+ T cells from the center of a lung tumor. CDR3 loop: CASSPRAWKEETQYF. The CDR3 region has the DNA TGTGCCAGCAGCCCTAGGGCCTGGAAAGAAGAGACCCAGTACTTC.